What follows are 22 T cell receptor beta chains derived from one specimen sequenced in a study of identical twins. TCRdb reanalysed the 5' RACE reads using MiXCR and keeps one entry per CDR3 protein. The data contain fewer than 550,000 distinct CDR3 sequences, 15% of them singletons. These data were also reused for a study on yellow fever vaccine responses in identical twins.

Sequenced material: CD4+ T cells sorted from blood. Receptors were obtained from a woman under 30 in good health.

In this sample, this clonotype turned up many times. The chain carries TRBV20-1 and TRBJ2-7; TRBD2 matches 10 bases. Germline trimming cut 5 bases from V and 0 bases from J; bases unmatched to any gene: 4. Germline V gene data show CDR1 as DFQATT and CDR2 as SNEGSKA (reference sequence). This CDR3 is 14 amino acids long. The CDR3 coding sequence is TGCAGTGCTCTCCGGACTAGCGGCTCCTACGAGCAGTACTTC. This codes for CSALRTSGSYEQYF.

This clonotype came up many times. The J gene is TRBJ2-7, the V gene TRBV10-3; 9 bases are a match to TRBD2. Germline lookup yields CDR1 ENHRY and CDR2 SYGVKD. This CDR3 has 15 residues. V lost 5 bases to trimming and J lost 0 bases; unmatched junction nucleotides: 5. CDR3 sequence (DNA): TGTGCCATCAGTCATAGCGGGAGAGGCTCCTACGAGCAGTACTTC. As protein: CAISHSGRGSYEQYF.

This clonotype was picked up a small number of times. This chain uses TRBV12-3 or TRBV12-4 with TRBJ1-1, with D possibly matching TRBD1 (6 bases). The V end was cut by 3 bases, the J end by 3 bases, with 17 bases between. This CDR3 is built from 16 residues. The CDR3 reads CASSFLLGGQDTEAFF. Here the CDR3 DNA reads TGTGCCAGCAGTTTTTTGTTGGGGGGGCAGGACACTGAAGCTTTCTTT.

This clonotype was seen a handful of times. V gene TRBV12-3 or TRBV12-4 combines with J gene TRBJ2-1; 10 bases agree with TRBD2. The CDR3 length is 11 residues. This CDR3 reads CGSSGGSMQFF. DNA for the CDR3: TGTGGATCTAGCGGGGGATCAATGCAGTTCTTC.

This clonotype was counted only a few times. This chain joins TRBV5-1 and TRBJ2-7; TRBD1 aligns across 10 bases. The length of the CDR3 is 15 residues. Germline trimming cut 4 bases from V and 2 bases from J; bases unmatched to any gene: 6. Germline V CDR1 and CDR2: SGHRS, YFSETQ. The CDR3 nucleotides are TGCGCCAGCAGCCATACCGGGACAGGGGCCTACGAGCAGTACTTC. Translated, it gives CASSHTGTGAYEQYF.

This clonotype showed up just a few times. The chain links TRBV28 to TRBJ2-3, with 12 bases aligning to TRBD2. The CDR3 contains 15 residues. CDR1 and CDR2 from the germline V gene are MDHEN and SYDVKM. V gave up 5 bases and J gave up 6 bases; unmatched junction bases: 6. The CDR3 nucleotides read TGTGCCAGCAGTGGGGGACTAGCGGGTGCCGATACGCAGTATTTT. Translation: CASSGGLAGADTQYF.

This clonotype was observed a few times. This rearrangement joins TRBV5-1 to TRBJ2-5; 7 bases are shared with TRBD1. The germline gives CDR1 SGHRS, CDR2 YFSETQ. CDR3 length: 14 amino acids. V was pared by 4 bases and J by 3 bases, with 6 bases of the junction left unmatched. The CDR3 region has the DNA TGCGCCAGCAGCACAGGACAGGTAGAAGAGACCCAGTACTTC. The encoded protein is CASSTGQVEETQYF.

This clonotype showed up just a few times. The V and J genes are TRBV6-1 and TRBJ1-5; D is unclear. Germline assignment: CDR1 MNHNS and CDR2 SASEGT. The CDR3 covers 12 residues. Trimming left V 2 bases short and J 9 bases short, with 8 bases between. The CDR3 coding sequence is TGTGCCAGCAGTGAAAGTACGTGGCCCCAGCATTTT. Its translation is CASSESTWPQHF.

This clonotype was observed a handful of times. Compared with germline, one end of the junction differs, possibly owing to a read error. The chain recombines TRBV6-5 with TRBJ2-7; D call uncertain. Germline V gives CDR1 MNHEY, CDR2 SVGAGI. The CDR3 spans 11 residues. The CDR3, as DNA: TGTGCCAGCACTTACGGTTACGAGCAGTACTTC. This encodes CASTYGYEQYF.

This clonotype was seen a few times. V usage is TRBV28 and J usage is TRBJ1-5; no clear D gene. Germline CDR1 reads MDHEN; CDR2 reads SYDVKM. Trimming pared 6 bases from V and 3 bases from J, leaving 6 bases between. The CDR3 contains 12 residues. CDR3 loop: CASRPTNQPQHF. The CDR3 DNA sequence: TGTGCCAGCAGGCCAACCAATCAGCCCCAGCATTTT.

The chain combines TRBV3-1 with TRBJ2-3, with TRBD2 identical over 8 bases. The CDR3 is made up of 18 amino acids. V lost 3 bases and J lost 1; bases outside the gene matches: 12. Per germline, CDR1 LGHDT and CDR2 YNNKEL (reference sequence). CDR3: CASSHKVYISGGTDTQYF. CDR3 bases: TGTGCCAGCAGCCACAAGGTTTACATTAGCGGGGGCACAGATACGCAGTATTTT.

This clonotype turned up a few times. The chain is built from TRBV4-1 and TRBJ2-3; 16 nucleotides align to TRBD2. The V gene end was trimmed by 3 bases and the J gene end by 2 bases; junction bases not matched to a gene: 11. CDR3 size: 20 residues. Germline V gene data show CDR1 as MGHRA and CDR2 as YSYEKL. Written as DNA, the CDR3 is TGCGCCAGCAGCCAGCCGGGACTAGCGGGAGGGCCCAATAACACAGATACGCAGTATTTT. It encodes CASSQPGLAGGPNNTDTQYF.

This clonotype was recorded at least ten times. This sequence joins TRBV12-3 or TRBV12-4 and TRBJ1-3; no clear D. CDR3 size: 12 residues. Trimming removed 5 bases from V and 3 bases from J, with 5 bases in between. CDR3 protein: CASSQHGNTIYF. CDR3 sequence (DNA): TGTGCCAGCAGTCAACATGGAAACACCATATATTTT.

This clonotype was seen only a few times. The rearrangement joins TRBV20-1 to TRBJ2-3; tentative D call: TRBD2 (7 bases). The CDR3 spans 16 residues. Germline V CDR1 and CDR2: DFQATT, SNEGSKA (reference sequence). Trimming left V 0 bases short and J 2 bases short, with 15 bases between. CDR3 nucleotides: TGCAGTGCTAGAGATAATCGGGGGGCCCCCACAGATACGCAGTATTTT. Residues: CSARDNRGAPTDTQYF.

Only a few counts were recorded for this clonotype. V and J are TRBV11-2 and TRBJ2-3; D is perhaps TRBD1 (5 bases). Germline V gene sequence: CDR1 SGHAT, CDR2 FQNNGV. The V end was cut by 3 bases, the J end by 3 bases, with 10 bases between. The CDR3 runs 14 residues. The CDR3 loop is CASSLQGMTDTQYF. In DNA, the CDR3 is TGTGCCAGCAGCTTGCAGGGTATGACAGATACGCAGTATTTT. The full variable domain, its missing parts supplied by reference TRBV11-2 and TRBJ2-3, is EAGVAQSPRYKIIEKRQSVAFWCNPISGHATLYWYQQILGQGPKLLIQFQNNGVVDDSQLPKDRFSAERLKGVDSTLKIQPAKLEDSAVYLCASSLQGMTDTQYFGPGTRLTVL.

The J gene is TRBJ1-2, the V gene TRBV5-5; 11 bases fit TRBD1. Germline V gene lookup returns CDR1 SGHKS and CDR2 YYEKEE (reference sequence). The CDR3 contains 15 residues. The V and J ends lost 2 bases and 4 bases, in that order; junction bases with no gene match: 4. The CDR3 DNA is TGTGCCAGCAGCTTAACCGGGACAGGGGGCTATGGCTACACCTTC. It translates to CASSLTGTGGYGYTF.

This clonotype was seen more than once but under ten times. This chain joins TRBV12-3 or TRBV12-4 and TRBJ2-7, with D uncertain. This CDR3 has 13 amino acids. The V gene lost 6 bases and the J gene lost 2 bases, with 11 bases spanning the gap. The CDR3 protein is CASRPENTYEQYF. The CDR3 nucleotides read TGTGCCAGCAGACCTGAAAACACCTACGAGCAGTACTTC.

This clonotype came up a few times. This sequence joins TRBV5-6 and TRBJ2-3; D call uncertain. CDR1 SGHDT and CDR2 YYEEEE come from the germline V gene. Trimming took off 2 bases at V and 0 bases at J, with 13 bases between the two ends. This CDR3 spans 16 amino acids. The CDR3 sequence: CASSFLTGLSTDTQYF. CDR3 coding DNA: TGTGCCAGCAGCTTTTTGACGGGCCTAAGCACAGATACGCAGTATTTT.

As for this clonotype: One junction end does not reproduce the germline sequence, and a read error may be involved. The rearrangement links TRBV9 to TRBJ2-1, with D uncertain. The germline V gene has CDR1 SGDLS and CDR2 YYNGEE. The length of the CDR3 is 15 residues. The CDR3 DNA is TGTGCCAGCACCCCAGGATTGACCTCCTTCAATGAGCAGTTCTTC. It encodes CASTPGLTSFNEQFF.

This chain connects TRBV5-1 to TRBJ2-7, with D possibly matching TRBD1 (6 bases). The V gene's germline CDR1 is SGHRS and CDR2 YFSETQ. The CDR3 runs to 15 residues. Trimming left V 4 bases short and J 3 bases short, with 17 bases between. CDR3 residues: CASSPNTGRLYEQYF. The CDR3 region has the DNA TGCGCCAGCAGCCCAAACACAGGGAGACTCTACGAGCAGTACTTC.

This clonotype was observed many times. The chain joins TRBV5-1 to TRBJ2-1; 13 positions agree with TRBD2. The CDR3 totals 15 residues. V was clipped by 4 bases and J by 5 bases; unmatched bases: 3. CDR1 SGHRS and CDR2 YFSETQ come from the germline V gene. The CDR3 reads CASSPGLAGNNEQFF. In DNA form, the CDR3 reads TGCGCCAGCAGCCCGGGACTAGCGGGGAACAATGAGCAGTTCTTC.

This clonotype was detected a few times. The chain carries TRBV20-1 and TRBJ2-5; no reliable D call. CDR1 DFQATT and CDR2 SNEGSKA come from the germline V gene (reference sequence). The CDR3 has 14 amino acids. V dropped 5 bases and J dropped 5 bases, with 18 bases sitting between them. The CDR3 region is CSAPPGPRVETQYF. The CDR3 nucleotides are TGCAGTGCTCCCCCGGGCCCCCGGGTGGAGACCCAGTACTTC.